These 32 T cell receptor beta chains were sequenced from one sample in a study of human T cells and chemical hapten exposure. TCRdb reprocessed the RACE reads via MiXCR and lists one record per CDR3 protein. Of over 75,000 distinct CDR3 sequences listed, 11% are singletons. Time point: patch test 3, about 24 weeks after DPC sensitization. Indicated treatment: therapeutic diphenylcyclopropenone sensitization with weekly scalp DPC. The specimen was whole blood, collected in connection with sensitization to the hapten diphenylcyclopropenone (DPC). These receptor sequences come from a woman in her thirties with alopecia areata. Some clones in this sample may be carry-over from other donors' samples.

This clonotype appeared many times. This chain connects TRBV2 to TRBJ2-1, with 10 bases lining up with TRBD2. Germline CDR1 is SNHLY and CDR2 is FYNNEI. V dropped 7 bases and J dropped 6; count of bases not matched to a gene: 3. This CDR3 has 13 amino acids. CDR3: CASTERGGNEQFF. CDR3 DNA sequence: TGTGCCAGCACCGAGCGGGGGGGCAATGAGCAGTTCTTC.

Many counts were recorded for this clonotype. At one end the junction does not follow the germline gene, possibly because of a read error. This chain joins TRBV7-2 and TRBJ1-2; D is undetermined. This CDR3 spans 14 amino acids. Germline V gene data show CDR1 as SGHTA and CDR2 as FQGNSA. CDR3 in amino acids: CASSLPLHNYGYTF. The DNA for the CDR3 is TGTGCTAGCAGCTTACCCCTCCATAACTATGGCTACACCTTC.

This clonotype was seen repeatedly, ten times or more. CDR3: CASSPWAISGNTIYF. The CDR3, as DNA: TGTGCCAGCAGTCCATGGGCTATTTCTGGAAACACCATATATTTT. J is TRBJ1-3 and V is TRBV28; D unclear. CDR3 size: 15 residues. V lost 5 bases, J lost 1 base, and 12 bases lay in between. CDR1 is MDHEN, CDR2 SYDVKM, per germline.

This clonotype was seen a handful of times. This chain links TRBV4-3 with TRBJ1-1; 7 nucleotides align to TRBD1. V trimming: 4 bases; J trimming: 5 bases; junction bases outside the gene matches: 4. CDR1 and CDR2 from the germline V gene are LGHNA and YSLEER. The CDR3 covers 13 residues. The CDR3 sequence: CASSRAGGTEAFF. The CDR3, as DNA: TGCGCCAGCAGCCGCGCAGGGGGGACTGAAGCTTTCTTT.

CDR3 residues: CATGGWQETQYF. The CDR3 nucleotides are TGTGCCACCGGCGGGTGGCAAGAGACCCAGTACTTC. The rearrangement uses TRBV10-3 and TRBJ2-5, with D possibly matching TRBD2 (5 bases). V lost 10 bases and J lost 2, with 11 bases in between. Per the germline V gene, CDR1 is ENHRY and CDR2 is SYGVKD. CDR3 length: 12 residues.

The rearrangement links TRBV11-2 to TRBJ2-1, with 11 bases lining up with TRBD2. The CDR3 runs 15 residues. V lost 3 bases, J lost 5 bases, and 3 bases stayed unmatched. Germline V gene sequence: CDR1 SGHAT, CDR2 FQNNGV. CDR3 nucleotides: TGTGCCAGCAGCTTGGGACTAGCGGAGGACAATGAGCAGTTCTTC. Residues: CASSLGLAEDNEQFF.

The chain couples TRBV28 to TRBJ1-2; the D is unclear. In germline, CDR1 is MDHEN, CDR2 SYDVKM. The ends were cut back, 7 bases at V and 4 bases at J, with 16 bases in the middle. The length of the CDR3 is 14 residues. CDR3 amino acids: CASTQSKGFYGYTF. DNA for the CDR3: TGTGCCAGCACCCAAAGTAAGGGATTCTATGGCTACACCTTC.

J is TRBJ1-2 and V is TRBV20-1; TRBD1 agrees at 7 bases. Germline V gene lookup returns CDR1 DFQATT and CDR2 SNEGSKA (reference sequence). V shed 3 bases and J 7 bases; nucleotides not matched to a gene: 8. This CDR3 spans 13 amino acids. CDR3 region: CSASRQGSAGYTF. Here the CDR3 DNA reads TGCAGTGCTAGCCGACAGGGATCCGCTGGCTACACCTTC.

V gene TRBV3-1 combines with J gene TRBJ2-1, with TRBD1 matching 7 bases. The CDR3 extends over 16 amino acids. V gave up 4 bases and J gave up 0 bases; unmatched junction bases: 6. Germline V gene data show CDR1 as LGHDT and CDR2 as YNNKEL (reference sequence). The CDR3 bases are TGTGCCAGCAGCCCGGGACAGACCTACTCCTACAATGAGCAGTTCTTC. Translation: CASSPGQTYSYNEQFF.

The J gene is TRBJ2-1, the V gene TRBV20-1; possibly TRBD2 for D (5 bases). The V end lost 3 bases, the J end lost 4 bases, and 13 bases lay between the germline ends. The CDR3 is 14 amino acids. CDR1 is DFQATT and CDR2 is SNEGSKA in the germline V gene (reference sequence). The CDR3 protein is CSARAVATYNEQFF. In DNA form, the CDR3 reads TGCAGTGCTAGGGCGGTAGCGACTTACAATGAGCAGTTCTTC.

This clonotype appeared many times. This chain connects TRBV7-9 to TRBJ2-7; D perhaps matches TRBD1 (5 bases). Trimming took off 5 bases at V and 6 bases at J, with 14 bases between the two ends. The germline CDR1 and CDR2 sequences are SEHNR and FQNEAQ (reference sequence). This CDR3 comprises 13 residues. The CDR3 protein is CASSDPWGTEQYF. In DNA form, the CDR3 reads TGTGCCAGCAGCGATCCTTGGGGCACCGAGCAGTACTTC.

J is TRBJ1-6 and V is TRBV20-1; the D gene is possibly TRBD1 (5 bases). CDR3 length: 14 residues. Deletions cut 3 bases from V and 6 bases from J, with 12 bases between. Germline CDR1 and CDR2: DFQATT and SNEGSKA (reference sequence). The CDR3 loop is CSAREGRFNSPLHF. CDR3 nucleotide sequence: TGCAGTGCTAGGGAGGGACGGTTTAATTCACCCCTCCACTTT.

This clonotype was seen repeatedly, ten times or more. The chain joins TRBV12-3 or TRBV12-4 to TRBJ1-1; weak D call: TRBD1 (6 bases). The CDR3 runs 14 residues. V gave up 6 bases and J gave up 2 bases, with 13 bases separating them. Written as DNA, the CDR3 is TGTGCCAGCAGCCCTGTCGGGGGCAACACTGAAGCTTTCTTT. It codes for CASSPVGGNTEAFF.

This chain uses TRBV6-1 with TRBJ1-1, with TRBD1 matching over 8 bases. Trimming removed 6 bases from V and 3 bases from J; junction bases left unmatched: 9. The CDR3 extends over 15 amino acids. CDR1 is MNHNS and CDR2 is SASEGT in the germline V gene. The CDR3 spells CASRLTRQGYTEAFF. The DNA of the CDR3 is TGTGCCAGCAGGCTCACCCGACAGGGGTACACTGAAGCTTTCTTT.

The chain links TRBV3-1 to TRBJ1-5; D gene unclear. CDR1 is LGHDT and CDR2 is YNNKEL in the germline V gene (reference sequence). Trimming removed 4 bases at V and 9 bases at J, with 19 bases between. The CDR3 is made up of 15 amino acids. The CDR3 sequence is CASSLGRPGGPPQHF. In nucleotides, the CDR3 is TGTGCCAGCAGCCTAGGACGCCCAGGAGGCCCGCCCCAGCATTTT.

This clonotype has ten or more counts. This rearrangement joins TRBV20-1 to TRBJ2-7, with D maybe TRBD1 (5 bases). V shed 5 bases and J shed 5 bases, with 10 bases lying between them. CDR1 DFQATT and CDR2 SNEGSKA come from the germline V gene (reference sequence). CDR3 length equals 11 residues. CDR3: CSAHQGNEQYF. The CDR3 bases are TGCAGTGCTCATCAGGGTAACGAGCAGTACTTC.

DNA of the CDR3: TGTGCCAGCTCACCACTGAGCACCGGCTCTGGGGCCAACGTCCTGACTTTC. Its translation is CASSPLSTGSGANVLTF. The V and J genes are TRBV18 and TRBJ2-6; no firm D call. V was clipped by 1 base and J by 0 bases, with 10 bases between them. The CDR3 runs 17 residues. The germline V gene encodes CDR1 KGHSH and CDR2 LQKENI.

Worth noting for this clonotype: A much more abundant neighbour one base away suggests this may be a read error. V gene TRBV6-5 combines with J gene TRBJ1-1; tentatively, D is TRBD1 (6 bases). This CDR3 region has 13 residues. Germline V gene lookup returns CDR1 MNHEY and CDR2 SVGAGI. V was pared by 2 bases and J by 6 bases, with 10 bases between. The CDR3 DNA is TGTGCCAGCAGTTACAGGGGGGGCGCTGAAGCTTTCTTT. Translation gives CASSYRGGAEAFF.

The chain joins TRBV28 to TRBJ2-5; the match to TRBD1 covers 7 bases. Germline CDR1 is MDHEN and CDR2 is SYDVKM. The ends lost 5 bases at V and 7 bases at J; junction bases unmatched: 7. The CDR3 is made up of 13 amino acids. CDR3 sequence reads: CASSRTGAGTQYF. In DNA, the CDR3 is TGTGCCAGCAGTCGTACAGGGGCGGGGACCCAGTACTTC.

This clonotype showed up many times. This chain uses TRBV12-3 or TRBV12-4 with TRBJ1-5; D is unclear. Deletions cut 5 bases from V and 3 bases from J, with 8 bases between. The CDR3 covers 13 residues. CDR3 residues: CASSTQDNQPQHF. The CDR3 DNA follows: TGTGCCAGCAGTACCCAGGACAATCAGCCCCAGCATTTT.

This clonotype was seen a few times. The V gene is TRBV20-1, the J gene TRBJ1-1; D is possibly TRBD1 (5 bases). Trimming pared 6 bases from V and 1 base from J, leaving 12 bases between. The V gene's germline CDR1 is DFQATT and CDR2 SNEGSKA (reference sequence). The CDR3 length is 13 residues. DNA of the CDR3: TGCAGTGCCGTCGGGGCCTCGAACACTGAAGCTTTCTTT. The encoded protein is CSAVGASNTEAFF.

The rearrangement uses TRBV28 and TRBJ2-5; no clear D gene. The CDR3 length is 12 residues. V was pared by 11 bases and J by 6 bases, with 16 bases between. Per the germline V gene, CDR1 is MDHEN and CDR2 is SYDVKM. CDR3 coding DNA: TGTGCCTCCCGAGCCTCTGTCCAGACCCAGTACTTC. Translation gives CASRASVQTQYF.

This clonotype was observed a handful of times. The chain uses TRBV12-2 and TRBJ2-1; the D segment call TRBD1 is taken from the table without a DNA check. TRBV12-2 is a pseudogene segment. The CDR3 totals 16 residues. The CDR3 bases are TGTGCAAGTCGCTTAAAACTTTCGCAGGGGTTTGGTGAGCAGTTCTTC. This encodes CASRLKLSQGFGEQFF.

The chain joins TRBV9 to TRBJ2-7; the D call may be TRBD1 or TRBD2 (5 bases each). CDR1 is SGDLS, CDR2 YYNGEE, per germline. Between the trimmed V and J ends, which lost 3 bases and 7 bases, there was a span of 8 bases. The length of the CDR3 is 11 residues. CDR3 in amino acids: CASSGEGEQYF. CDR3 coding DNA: TGTGCCAGCAGCGGCGAGGGGGAGCAGTACTTC.

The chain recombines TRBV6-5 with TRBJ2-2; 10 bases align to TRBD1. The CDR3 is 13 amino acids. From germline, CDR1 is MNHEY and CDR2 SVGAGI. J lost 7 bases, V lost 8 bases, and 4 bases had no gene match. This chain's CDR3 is CASGTGVIGELFF. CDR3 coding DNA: TGTGCCAGCGGGACAGGGGTTATCGGGGAGCTGTTTTTT.

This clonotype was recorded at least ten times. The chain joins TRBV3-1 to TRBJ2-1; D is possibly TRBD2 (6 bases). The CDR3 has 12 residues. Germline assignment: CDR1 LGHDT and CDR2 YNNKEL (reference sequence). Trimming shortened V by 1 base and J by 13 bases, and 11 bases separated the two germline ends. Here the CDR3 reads CASSQGIGGQFF. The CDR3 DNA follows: TGTGCCAGCAGCCAAGGAATCGGGGGTCAGTTCTTC.

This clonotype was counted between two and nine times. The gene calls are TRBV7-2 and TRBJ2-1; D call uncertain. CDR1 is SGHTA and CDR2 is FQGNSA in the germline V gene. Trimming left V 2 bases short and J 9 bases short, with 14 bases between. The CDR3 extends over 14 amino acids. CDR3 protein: CASSLLVSVGEQFF. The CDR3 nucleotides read TGTGCCAGCAGCTTACTAGTCAGTGTGGGTGAGCAGTTCTTC.

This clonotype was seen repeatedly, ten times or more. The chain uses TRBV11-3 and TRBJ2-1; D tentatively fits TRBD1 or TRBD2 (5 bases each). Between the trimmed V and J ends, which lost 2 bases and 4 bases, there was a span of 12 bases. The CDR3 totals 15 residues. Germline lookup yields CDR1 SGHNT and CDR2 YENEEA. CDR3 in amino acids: CASSLRDGTYNEQFF. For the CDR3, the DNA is TGTGCCAGCAGCTTACGGGACGGAACTTACAATGAGCAGTTCTTC.

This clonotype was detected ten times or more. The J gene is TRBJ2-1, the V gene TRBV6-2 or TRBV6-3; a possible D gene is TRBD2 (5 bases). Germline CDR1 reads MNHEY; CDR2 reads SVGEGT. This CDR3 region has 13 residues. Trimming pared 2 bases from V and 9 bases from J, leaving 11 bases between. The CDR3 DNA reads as TGTGCCAGCAGTTACGGGAGTACGGGTGAGCAGTTCTTC. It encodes CASSYGSTGEQFF.

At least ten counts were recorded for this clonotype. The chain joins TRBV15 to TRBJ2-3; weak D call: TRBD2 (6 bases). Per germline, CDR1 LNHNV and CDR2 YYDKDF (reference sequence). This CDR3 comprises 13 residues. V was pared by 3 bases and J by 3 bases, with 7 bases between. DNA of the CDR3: TGTGCCACCAGCAGCGGGGGAACAGATACGCAGTATTTT. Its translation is CATSSGGTDTQYF.

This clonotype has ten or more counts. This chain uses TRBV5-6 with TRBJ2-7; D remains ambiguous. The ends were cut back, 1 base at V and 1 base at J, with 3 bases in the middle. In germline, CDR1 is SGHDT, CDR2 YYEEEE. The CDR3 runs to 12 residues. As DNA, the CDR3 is TGTGCCAGCAGCTTGTATTCCTACGAGCAGTACTTC. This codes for CASSLYSYEQYF.

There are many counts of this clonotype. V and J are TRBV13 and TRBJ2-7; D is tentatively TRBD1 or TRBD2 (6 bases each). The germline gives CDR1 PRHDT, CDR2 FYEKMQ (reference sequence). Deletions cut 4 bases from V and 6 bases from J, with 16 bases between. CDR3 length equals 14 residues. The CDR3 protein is CASSSTRGSAEQYF. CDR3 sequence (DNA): TGTGCCAGCAGCTCGACTAGGGGGTCCGCCGAGCAGTACTTC.